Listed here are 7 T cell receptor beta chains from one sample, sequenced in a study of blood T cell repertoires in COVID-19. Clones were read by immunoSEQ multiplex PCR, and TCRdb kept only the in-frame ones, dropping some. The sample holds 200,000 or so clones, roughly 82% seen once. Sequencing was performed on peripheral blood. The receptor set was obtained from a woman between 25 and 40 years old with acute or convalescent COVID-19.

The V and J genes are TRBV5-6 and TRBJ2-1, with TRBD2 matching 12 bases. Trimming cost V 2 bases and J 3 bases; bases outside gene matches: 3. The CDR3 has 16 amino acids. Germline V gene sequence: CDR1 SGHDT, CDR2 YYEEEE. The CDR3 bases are TGTGCCAGCAGCTTCGAGGGACTAGCGGGCTACAATGAGCAGTTCTTC. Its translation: CASSFEGLAGYNEQFF. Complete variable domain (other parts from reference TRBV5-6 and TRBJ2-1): DAGVTQSPTHLIKTRGQQVTLRCSPKSGHDTVSWYQQALGQGPQFIFQYYEEEERQRGNFPDRFSGHQFPNYSSELNVNALLLGDSALYLCASSFEGLAGYNEQFFGPGTRLTVL.

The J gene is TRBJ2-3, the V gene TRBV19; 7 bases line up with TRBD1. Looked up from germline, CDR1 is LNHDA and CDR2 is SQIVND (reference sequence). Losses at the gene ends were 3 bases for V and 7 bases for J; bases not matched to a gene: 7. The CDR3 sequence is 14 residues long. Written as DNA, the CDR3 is TGTGCCAGTAGTATGGCAGGGGGTGAAAATACGCAGTATTTT. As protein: CASSMAGGENTQYF. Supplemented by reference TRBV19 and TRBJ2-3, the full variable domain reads DGGITQSPKYLFRKEGQNVTLSCEQNLNHDAMYWYRQDPGQGLRLIYYSQIVNDFQKGDIAEGYSVSREKKESFPLTVTSAQKNPTAFYLCASSMAGGENTQYFGPGTRLTVL.

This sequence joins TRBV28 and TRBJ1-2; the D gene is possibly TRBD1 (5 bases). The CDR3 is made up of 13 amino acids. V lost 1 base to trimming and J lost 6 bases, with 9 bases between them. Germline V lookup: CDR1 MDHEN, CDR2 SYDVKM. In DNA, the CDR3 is TGTGCCAGCAGTTTATTTGCAGGGAATGGCTACACCTTC. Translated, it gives CASSLFAGNGYTF.

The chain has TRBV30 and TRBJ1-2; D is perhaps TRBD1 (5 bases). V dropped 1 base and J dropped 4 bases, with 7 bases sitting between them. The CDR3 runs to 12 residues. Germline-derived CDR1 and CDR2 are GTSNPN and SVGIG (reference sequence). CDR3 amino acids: CAWSGDSYGYTF. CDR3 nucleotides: TGTGCCTGGAGTGGAGACAGCTATGGCTACACCTTC.

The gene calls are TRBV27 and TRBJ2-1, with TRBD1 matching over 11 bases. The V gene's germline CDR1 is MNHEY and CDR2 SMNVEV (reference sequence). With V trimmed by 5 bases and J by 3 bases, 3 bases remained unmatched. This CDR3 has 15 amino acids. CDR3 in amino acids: CASSADRGHYNEQFF. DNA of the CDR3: TGTGCCAGCAGTGCGGACAGGGGGCACTACAATGAGCAGTTCTTC.

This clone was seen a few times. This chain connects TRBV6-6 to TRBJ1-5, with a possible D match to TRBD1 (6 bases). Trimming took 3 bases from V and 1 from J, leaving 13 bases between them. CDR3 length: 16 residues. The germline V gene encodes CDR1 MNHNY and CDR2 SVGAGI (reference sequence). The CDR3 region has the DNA TGTGCCAGCAGTTATGGTACAGGGAGAAGCAATCAGCCCCAGCATTTT. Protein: CASSYGTGRSNQPQHF.

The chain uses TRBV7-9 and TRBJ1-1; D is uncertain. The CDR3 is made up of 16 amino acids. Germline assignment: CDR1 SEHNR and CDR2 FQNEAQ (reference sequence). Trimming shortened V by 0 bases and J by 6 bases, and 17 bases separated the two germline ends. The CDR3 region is CASSLARRGLSAEAFF. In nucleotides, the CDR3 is TGTGCCAGCAGCTTAGCAAGACGGGGTTTGTCCGCTGAAGCTTTCTTT.